Following are 29 T cell receptor beta chains from one sample sequenced in a study of PD-1 blockade in classical Hodgkin lymphoma. Exposure to brentuximab vedotin varied, and each patient had relapsed following autologous stem cell transplantation. Data came from immunoSEQ multiplex PCR; TCRdb stores just in-frame clones and leaves some out. This table has some 62,000 clones, roughly 88% appearing once. The source material was peripheral blood mononuclear cells (PBMCs), sampled at baseline. Receptor source: a human donor with classical Hodgkin lymphoma.

V gene TRBV5-1 combines with J gene TRBJ2-1; 8 nucleotides match TRBD1. With 4 bases clipped from V and 9 bases from J, the junction kept 3 bases outside the gene matches. CDR3 size: 12 residues. CDR1 is SGHRS and CDR2 is YFSETQ in the germline V gene. CDR3: CASSPGGGEQFF. The CDR3 bases are TGCGCCAGCAGCCCAGGGGGCGGTGAGCAGTTCTTC.

V and J are TRBV6-5 and TRBJ2-7; 10 bases fit TRBD1. Losses at the gene ends were 7 bases for V and 4 bases for J; bases not matched to a gene: 7. This CDR3 contains 14 residues. Germline CDR1 MNHEY, CDR2 SVGAGI. The CDR3 reads CASTRGTGDYEQYF. The CDR3, as DNA: TGTGCCAGCACCCGCGGGACAGGGGATTACGAGCAGTACTTC.

The chain employs TRBV11-1 and TRBJ2-1; TRBD2 agrees at 10 bases. Germline CDR1 and CDR2: SGHAT and FQDESV (reference sequence). V dropped 5 bases and J dropped 5; count of bases not matched to a gene: 6. This CDR3 region has 15 residues. CDR3 sequence: CASSRTSGSNNEQFF. Here the CDR3 DNA reads TGTGCCAGCAGCAGGACTAGCGGAAGCAACAATGAGCAGTTCTTC.

This chain joins TRBV30 and TRBJ1-1; D remains ambiguous. Germline V gives CDR1 GTSNPN, CDR2 SVGIG (reference sequence). The CDR3 spans 10 residues. V lost 4 bases, J lost 6 bases, and 6 bases lay in between. This CDR3 is CAWKTPEAFF. The CDR3 DNA sequence: TGTGCCTGGAAGACTCCTGAAGCTTTCTTT.

V is TRBV6-6 and J is TRBJ2-3; TRBD2 aligns across 8 bases. CDR1 and CDR2 (germline): MNHNY, SVGAGI (reference sequence). Germline trimming cut 3 bases from V and 4 bases from J; bases unmatched to any gene: 6. The CDR3 has 15 amino acids. CDR3 sequence: CASSYVGGAPDTQYF. CDR3 DNA sequence: TGTGCCAGCAGTTATGTCGGGGGGGCCCCAGATACGCAGTATTTT.

This chain uses TRBV30 with TRBJ1-5, with D possibly being TRBD1 (5 bases). V shed 3 bases and J shed 0 bases, with 9 bases lying between them. The CDR3 has 14 amino acids. Germline CDR1 GTSNPN, CDR2 SVGIG (reference sequence). CDR3 nucleotide sequence: TGTGCCTGGAGCCCGGGGACTAGCAATCAGCCCCAGCATTTT. It translates to CAWSPGTSNQPQHF.

V is TRBV6-5 and J is TRBJ1-2; no reliable D call. Trimming removed 0 bases at V and 8 bases at J, with 13 bases between. CDR1 and CDR2 (germline): MNHEY, SVGAGI. The CDR3 length is 14 residues. The chain's CDR3 is CASSYSKIRGGYTF. The CDR3 nucleotides are TGTGCCAGCAGTTACTCGAAGATCCGAGGGGGCTACACCTTC.

This sequence joins TRBV7-9 and TRBJ2-5, with TRBD1 matching over 9 bases. TRBJ2-7 explains the end of the DNA better; the J call may be wrong. The CDR3 consists of 16 residues. In germline, CDR1 is SEHNR, CDR2 FQNEAQ (reference sequence). The CDR3 reads CASSSKPGQGPYEQYF. The CDR3 nucleotides read TGTGCCAGCAGCTCAAAACCGGGACAGGGACCCTACGAGCAGTACTTC.

The chain combines TRBV7-3 with TRBJ1-1; D uncertain. In germline, CDR1 is SGHTA, CDR2 FQGTGA. Trimming took off 5 bases at V and 3 bases at J, with 16 bases between the two ends. This CDR3 has 15 amino acids. Written as DNA, the CDR3 is TGTGCCAGCAGCCCCGGAGGTCGGCGGGACACTGAAGCTTTCTTT. Translation: CASSPGGRRDTEAFF.

The chain is built from TRBV6-1 and TRBJ2-7; no firm D call. Trimming cost V 5 bases and J 4 bases, with 9 bases left between them. This CDR3 spans 12 amino acids. CDR1 is MNHNS and CDR2 is SASEGT in the germline V gene. The DNA of the CDR3 is TGTGCCAGCAGTTCCTCGGCTTACGAGCAGTACTTC. Its translation: CASSSSAYEQYF.

This chain joins TRBV10-3 and TRBJ2-5; weak D call: TRBD1 (5 bases). Trimming removed 0 bases from V and 1 base from J, with 9 bases in between. The CDR3 extends over 15 amino acids. CDR1 and CDR2 from the germline V gene are ENHRY and SYGVKD. The CDR3 nucleotides read TGTGCCATCAGTGAGTCTGGGGCCTTCCAAGAGACCCAGTACTTC. Amino acid sequence: CAISESGAFQETQYF.

The CDR3 DNA reads TGTGCCAGCAGCTCCGGACAGGGGAACTATGGCTACACCTTC. This translates into CASSSGQGNYGYTF. The chain has TRBV11-3 and TRBJ1-2; 9 nucleotides match TRBD1. The J segment lost 2 bases and the V segment lost 4 bases, leaving 2 bases of the junction unmatched. Germline values: CDR1 SGHNT, CDR2 YENEEA. The CDR3 totals 14 residues.

This clone was found a few times. The chain has TRBV6-5 and TRBJ1-5; perhaps TRBD1 as D (6 bases). CDR1 and CDR2 from the germline V gene are MNHEY and SVGAGI. The CDR3 is 13 residues long. The V end was cut by 5 bases, the J end by 3 bases, with 8 bases between. The CDR3 sequence is CASSRDTNQPQHF. The CDR3 DNA reads as TGTGCCAGCAGTCGGGACACCAATCAGCCCCAGCATTTT.

Here the CDR3 DNA reads TGTGCCAGCAGCTTAGCATGGGAGTTCTACGAGCAGTACTTC. This gives the protein CASSLAWEFYEQYF. The V call is TRBV11-2, the J call TRBJ2-7, with TRBD2 as a possible D gene (5 bases). Germline lookup yields CDR1 SGHAT and CDR2 FQNNGV. The CDR3 length is 14 residues. V was clipped by 1 base and J by 3 bases, with 10 bases between them.

V and J are TRBV19 and TRBJ2-7, with 12 positions matching TRBD2. The V and J ends lost 4 bases and 4 bases, in that order; junction bases with no gene match: 5. This CDR3 region has 15 residues. CDR1 is LNHDA and CDR2 is SQIVND in the germline V gene (reference sequence). The CDR3 nucleotides read TGTGCCAGTAGTACGGGACTAGCGGGCGTTTACGAGCAGTACTTC. Its translation is CASSTGLAGVYEQYF.

This sequence joins TRBV28 and TRBJ2-2; TRBD2 is a possible D gene (6 bases). Trimming stripped 2 bases from V and 8 bases from J, with 12 bases between. The V gene's germline CDR1 is MDHEN and CDR2 SYDVKM. The CDR3 has 14 amino acids. CDR3: CASSLRGISGELFF. CDR3 bases: TGTGCCAGCAGTTTACGCGGGATCTCTGGGGAGCTGTTTTTT. Using reference TRBV28 and TRBJ2-2 for the parts outside the CDR3, the full variable domain is DVKVTQSSRYLVKRTGEKVFLECVQDMDHENMFWYRQDPGLGLRLIYFSYDVKMKEKGDIPEGYSVSREKKERFSLILESASTNQTSMYLCASSLRGISGELFFGEGSRLTVL.

This chain links TRBV5-1 with TRBJ1-1, with TRBD1 matching over 10 bases. Losses at the gene ends were 4 bases for V and 3 bases for J; bases not matched to a gene: 6. The CDR3 length is 15 residues. The germline gives CDR1 SGHRS, CDR2 YFSETQ. CDR3 bases: TGCGCCAGCAGCCACTCCGGGACAGGGGACACTGAAGCTTTCTTT. As protein: CASSHSGTGDTEAFF.

This clone turned up a few times. The J gene is TRBJ1-2, the V gene TRBV5-1, with D unclear. CDR3 length: 13 amino acids. Germline V gene sequence: CDR1 SGHRS, CDR2 YFSETQ. Trimming took off 1 base at V and 0 bases at J, with 4 bases between the two ends. The CDR3 here is CASSLSTNYGYTF. The DNA of the CDR3 is TGCGCCAGCAGCTTGTCCACTAACTATGGCTACACCTTC.

The V call is TRBV4-2, the J call TRBJ2-5; 10 nucleotides agree with TRBD2. The CDR3 is 16 amino acids. Germline CDR1 reads LGHNA; CDR2 reads YNFKEQ. With 1 base clipped from V and 1 base from J, the junction kept 3 bases outside the gene matches. CDR3 sequence: CASSQGLAGSQETQYF. CDR3 nucleotides: TGTGCCAGCAGCCAAGGACTAGCGGGCTCCCAAGAGACCCAGTACTTC.

A single count supports this clone. The chain uses TRBV7-6 and TRBJ2-2, with 8 positions matching TRBD1. Germline lookup yields CDR1 SGHVS and CDR2 FNYEAQ. The V segment lost 5 bases and the J segment 6 bases; nucleotides outside the gene matches: 11. The CDR3 extends over 16 amino acids. The CDR3 loop is CASSETPRQGPGELFF. The DNA of the CDR3 is TGTGCCAGCAGCGAGACCCCGAGACAGGGGCCCGGGGAGCTGTTTTTT.

This chain links TRBV6-5 with TRBJ1-1; no definite D call. Deletions cut 4 bases from V and 7 bases from J, with 7 bases between. Germline assignment: CDR1 MNHEY and CDR2 SVGAGI. The CDR3 covers 11 residues. The CDR3 bases are TGTGCCAGCAGTTGGGGTTTTGAAGCTTTCTTT. Amino acid sequence: CASSWGFEAFF.

This rearrangement joins TRBV6-5 to TRBJ1-3; D is ambiguous. The CDR3 covers 13 residues. Per germline, CDR1 MNHEY and CDR2 SVGAGI. Trimming shortened V by 11 bases and J by 4 bases, and 15 bases separated the two germline ends. The DNA for the CDR3 is TGTGCCGTAAAGGGCTCCGTCGGAAACACCATATATTTT. The encoded protein is CAVKGSVGNTIYF.

The genes are TRBV7-2 and TRBJ2-5, with D possibly TRBD2 on 6 matching bases. Deletions cut 5 bases from V and 9 bases from J, with 16 bases between. This CDR3 region has 13 residues. Per germline, CDR1 SGHTA and CDR2 FQGNSA. CDR3 sequence reads: CASSTQRVGAQYF. CDR3 nucleotide sequence: TGTGCCAGCAGCACTCAGCGGGTGGGGGCCCAGTACTTC.

The chain uses TRBV27 and TRBJ2-3, with D possibly called TRBD1 or TRBD2 (5 bases each). Trimming shortened V by 6 bases and J by 6 bases, and 16 bases separated the two germline ends. The CDR3 covers 14 residues. Germline V gene lookup returns CDR1 MNHEY and CDR2 SMNVEV (reference sequence). The CDR3 protein is CASRPRPGPDTQYF. The CDR3, as DNA: TGTGCCAGCAGACCTCGCCCGGGGCCGGATACGCAGTATTTT.

V usage is TRBV6-5 and J usage is TRBJ1-4; D unresolved. Trimming removed 3 bases at V and 4 bases at J, with 0 bases between. The CDR3 length is 11 residues. Per the germline V gene, CDR1 is MNHEY and CDR2 is SVGAGI. This CDR3 is CASSYNEKLFF. The CDR3 region has the DNA TGTGCCAGCAGTTATAATGAAAAACTGTTTTTT.

This clone ranks as medium-sized. The gene calls are TRBV2 and TRBJ2-2; D might be TRBD2 (6 bases). V lost 4 bases and J 6 bases, leaving 15 bases between the germline ends. Germline V CDR1 and CDR2: SNHLY, FYNNEI. The CDR3 has 15 amino acids. This CDR3 reads CASSAGVTAPGELFF. DNA for the CDR3: TGTGCCAGCAGTGCGGGGGTTACGGCACCCGGGGAGCTGTTTTTT.

The chain is built from TRBV5-1 and TRBJ1-1; 12 nucleotides agree with TRBD1. Germline-derived CDR1 and CDR2 are SGHRS and YFSETQ. The CDR3 runs 18 residues. Losses at the gene ends were 7 bases for V and 0 bases for J; bases not matched to a gene: 13. For the CDR3, the DNA is TGCGCCAGCCAAAGCCGGGGACAGGGGGCCCTTGTGAACACTGAAGCTTTCTTT. It yields the protein CASQSRGQGALVNTEAFF.

The rearrangement uses TRBV7-2 and TRBJ2-3; D ambiguous. Trimming stripped 4 bases from V and 4 bases from J, with 9 bases between. Per the germline V gene, CDR1 is SGHTA and CDR2 is FQGNSA. CDR3 length: 13 residues. The CDR3 region is CASSSPPPDTQYF. Written as DNA, the CDR3 is TGTGCCAGCAGCTCGCCCCCCCCAGATACGCAGTATTTT.

V gene TRBV7-2 combines with J gene TRBJ1-3, with D possibly matching TRBD1 (5 bases). CDR1 and CDR2 (germline): SGHTA, FQGNSA. The ends were cut back, 10 bases at V and 0 bases at J, with 16 bases in the middle. The CDR3 covers 15 residues. The CDR3 reads CATAGTGPSGNTIYF. CDR3 DNA sequence: TGTGCCACAGCCGGGACCGGGCCCTCTGGAAACACCATATATTTT.